One sample yielded the 14 T cell receptor beta chains listed below, sequenced in a study of T cells in Graves' hyperthyroidism and ophthalmopathy. Authors of the study amplified TCR beta CDR3 regions from RNA transcripts. HTBI primers drove first-round RT-PCR of the TCR CDR3. One entry per CDR3 protein results from TCRdb running MiXCR on the multiplex PCR reads. Among over 400,000 distinct CDR3 sequences, 20% to 25% were seen once, and the ten largest hold about 49%. Sample: blood. The receptors originated from a woman aged 70-85 years with Graves' ophthalmopathy.

This clonotype was counted only a few times. The gene calls are TRBV10-2 and TRBJ2-2; TRBD1 aligns across 8 bases. Germline assignment: CDR1 WSHSY and CDR2 SAAADI. Trimming at V came to 7 bases and at J to 4 bases, leaving 5 bases not matched to a gene. The CDR3 loop spans 14 amino acids. CDR3 sequence reads: CASTRTGLTGELFF. The DNA for the CDR3 is TGCGCCAGCACTCGGACAGGGCTCACCGGGGAGCTGTTTTTT.

This clonotype came up many times. The rearrangement joins TRBV5-1 to TRBJ1-1, with D possibly TRBD1 on 6 matching bases. This CDR3 region has 15 residues. V lost 0 bases and J 1 base, leaving 10 bases between the germline ends. Germline V CDR1 and CDR2: SGHRS, YFSETQ. CDR3 region: CASSLEGHPNTEAFF. The CDR3 coding sequence is TGCGCCAGCAGCTTGGAGGGACACCCGAACACTGAAGCTTTCTTT.

This clonotype was counted only a few times. This sequence joins TRBV28 and TRBJ2-1, with TRBD2 matching 7 bases. The V and J ends lost 6 bases and 2 bases, in that order; junction bases with no gene match: 4. This CDR3 is 14 amino acids long. The germline gives CDR1 MDHEN, CDR2 SYDVKM. In DNA form, the CDR3 reads TGTGCCAGCAGCCCAGGGAGGGCCTACAATGAGCAGTTCTTC. It specifies CASSPGRAYNEQFF.

This rearrangement joins TRBV28 to TRBJ2-1; tentative D call: TRBD2 (6 bases). Germline CDR1 and CDR2: MDHEN and SYDVKM. Trimming took off 6 bases at V and 9 bases at J, with 24 bases between the two ends. The CDR3 loop spans 16 amino acids. The CDR3 DNA reads TGTGCCAGCAGCCAAGGCGGGACCTCAAAGGGGAGTGAGCAGTTCTTC. This encodes CASSQGGTSKGSEQFF.

The sample holds a few counts of this clonotype. This chain connects TRBV24-1 to TRBJ1-2, with 7 bases identical to TRBD1. This CDR3 has 16 residues. Unmatched junction bases numbered 10, after V lost 4 bases and J lost 3 bases. The germline V gene has CDR1 KGHDR and CDR2 SFDVKD. The CDR3 loop is CATSDPGTENYYGYTF. The CDR3 DNA reads TGTGCCACCAGTGACCCCGGGACAGAGAATTACTATGGCTACACCTTC.

This chain joins TRBV10-3 and TRBJ1-1, with D perhaps TRBD1 (5 bases). The CDR3 totals 15 residues. Germline V gene data show CDR1 as ENHRY and CDR2 as SYGVKD. Trimming removed 3 bases at V and 5 bases at J, with 16 bases between. In nucleotides, the CDR3 is TGTGCCATCAGTGAAGGGGCCTCGGGGTCGACTGAAGCTTTCTTT. Protein product: CAISEGASGSTEAFF.

This chain connects TRBV30 to TRBJ2-3; D assignment may be TRBD1 or TRBD2 (5 bases each). CDR1 and CDR2 (germline): GTSNPN, SVGIG (reference sequence). V dropped 2 bases and J dropped 5 bases, with 11 bases sitting between them. The CDR3 has 13 residues. As DNA, the CDR3 is TGTGCCTGGAGTACCGGGGCCCAAGATACGCAGTATTTT. Translating gives CAWSTGAQDTQYF. Filled out from reference TRBV30 and TRBJ2-3, the complete variable domain reads SQTIHQWPATLVQPVGSPLSLECTVEGTSNPNLYWYRQAAGRGLQLLFYSVGIGQISSEVPQNLSASRPQDRQFILSSKKLLLSDSGFYLCAWSTGAQDTQYFGPGTRLTVL.

Comments on this clonotype: This clone may be a read error of a much larger clone one base away. The chain has TRBV24-1 and TRBJ1-5; TRBD1 matches 7 bases. J gave up 4 bases and V 5 bases, and 19 bases lay outside the gene matches. Germline V CDR1 and CDR2: KGHDR, SFDVKD. The CDR3 runs 19 residues. CDR3 amino acids: CATSVPGRQGQRLNQPQHF. As DNA, the CDR3 is TGTGCCACCAGTGTTCCGGGGAGACAGGGTCAAAGGCTTAATCAGCCCCAGCATTTT.

V is TRBV27 and J is TRBJ2-1, with 12 bases lining up with TRBD2. V was pared by 6 bases and J by 0 bases, with 15 bases of the junction left unmatched. CDR3 length: 20 residues. Germline V lookup: CDR1 MNHEY, CDR2 SMNVEV (reference sequence). The CDR3: CASRDPSGRASPGSYNEQFF. The CDR3 DNA follows: TGTGCCAGCAGGGACCCTAGCGGGAGGGCCTCCCCCGGCTCCTACAATGAGCAGTTCTTC.

This clonotype was observed a handful of times. The chain combines TRBV9 with TRBJ2-5; the D gene is possibly TRBD2 (5 bases). Germline CDR1 and CDR2: SGDLS and YYNGEE. The CDR3 has 12 amino acids. Trimming cost V 4 bases and J 3 bases, with 7 bases left between them. CDR3 sequence reads: CASSRAEETQYF. The CDR3 bases are TGTGCCAGCAGCCGAGCGGAAGAGACCCAGTACTTC.

This clonotype appeared a few times. The rearrangement links TRBV6-1 to TRBJ1-1, with D possibly TRBD1 on 5 matching bases. The CDR3 contains 15 residues. Germline loops: CDR1 MNHNS, CDR2 SASEGT. Trimming removed 5 bases at V and 1 base at J, with 14 bases between. The CDR3 is CASSMGGARNTEAFF. CDR3 bases: TGTGCCAGCAGTATGGGAGGGGCTCGGAACACTGAAGCTTTCTTT.

The V gene is TRBV20-1, the J gene TRBJ2-7, with 9 bases that match TRBD2. Germline loops: CDR1 DFQATT, CDR2 SNEGSKA (reference sequence). Trimming at V came to 8 bases and at J to 6 bases, leaving 20 bases not matched to a gene. CDR3 length equals 16 residues. For the CDR3, the DNA is TGCAGTACTCTAGAGTTCCTAGCGGGGACTGGGCGCGAGCAGTACTTC. This gives the protein CSTLEFLAGTGREQYF.

The CDR3 DNA is TGTGCCAGCAGCACCTCGGGCCTAGCGGTAGAGGAGACCCAGTACTTC. Its translation: CASSTSGLAVEETQYF. V is TRBV6-1 and J is TRBJ2-5, with 7 bases that match TRBD2. This CDR3 comprises 16 residues. The germline V gene encodes CDR1 MNHNS and CDR2 SASEGT. V trimming: 6 bases; J trimming: 5 bases; junction bases outside the gene matches: 15.

This clonotype was seen a handful of times. The chain has TRBV20-1 and TRBJ2-3; 14 nucleotides align to TRBD2. This CDR3 comprises 15 residues. Trimming at V came to 6 bases and at J to 4 bases, leaving 6 bases not matched to a gene. CDR1 and CDR2 from the germline V gene are DFQATT and SNEGSKA (reference sequence). This CDR3 is CSALQTSGRADTQYF. The CDR3 DNA sequence: TGCAGTGCCCTCCAGACTAGCGGGAGGGCAGATACGCAGTATTTT.